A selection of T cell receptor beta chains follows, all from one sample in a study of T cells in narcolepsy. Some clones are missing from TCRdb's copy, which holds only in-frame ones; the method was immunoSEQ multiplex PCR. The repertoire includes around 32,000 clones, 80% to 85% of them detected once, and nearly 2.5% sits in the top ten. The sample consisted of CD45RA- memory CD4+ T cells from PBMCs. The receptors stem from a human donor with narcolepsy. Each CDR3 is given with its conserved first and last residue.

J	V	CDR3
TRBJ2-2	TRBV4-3	CASSQDHRGDGELFF
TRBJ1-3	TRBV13	CASSFDRVENTIYF
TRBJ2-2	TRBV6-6	CASNREGTGELFF
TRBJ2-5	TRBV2	CASNLRGQGPTQETQYF
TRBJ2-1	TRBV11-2	CASSLPFGAWSGEQFF
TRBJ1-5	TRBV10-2	CASSSDGGRNQPQHF
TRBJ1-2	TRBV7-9	CASRLDGEYGYTF
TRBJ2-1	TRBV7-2	CASSPYRGNYNEQFF
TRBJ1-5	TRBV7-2	CASRVDTSNQPQHF
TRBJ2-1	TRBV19	CASSSGLAGINEQFF
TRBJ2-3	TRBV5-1	CASSLLAEFTDTQYF
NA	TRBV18	CASSISGGGSYEQYF
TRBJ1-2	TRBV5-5	CASSLRGAGGGYTF
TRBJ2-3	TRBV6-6	CASTDGQGGSTYTQYF
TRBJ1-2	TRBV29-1	CSVEVGGRKGDTF
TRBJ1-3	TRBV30	CAWPSGGSGNTIYF
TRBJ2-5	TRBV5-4	CASSYGAGTEETQYF
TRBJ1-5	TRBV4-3	CASSQDWGRLEPQHF
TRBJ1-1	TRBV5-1	CASSFGEAGTEAFF
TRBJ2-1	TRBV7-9	CASDERFNEQFF
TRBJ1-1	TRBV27	CASSWTENTEAFF
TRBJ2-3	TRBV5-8	CASSLMLAGADTQYF
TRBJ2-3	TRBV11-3	CASSLERLAVDTQYF
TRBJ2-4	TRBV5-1	CASSLGAGGPGNIQYF
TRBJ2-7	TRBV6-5	CASSPSSGWSSEQYF